The clone carrying this T cell receptor beta chain was seen many times. TCRdb reprocessed the RACE reads with MiXCR, giving one entry per CDR3 protein. The profile shows 95,000 to 150,000 distinct CDR3 sequences, approximately 14% of them singletons. Time point meaning: patch test 1, 2 weeks after DPC sensitization. As to treatment: therapeutic diphenylcyclopropenone sensitization with weekly scalp DPC. This specimen comes from a study of human T cells and chemical hapten exposure. V lost 3 bases and J 6 bases, leaving 18 bases between the germline ends. The CDR3 is 15 residues long. Germline assignment: CDR1 LGHDT and CDR2 YNNKEL (reference sequence).

This chain joins TRBV3-1 and TRBJ2-7; D not certain. This TCR was sampled from a man younger than 35 with alopecia areata. Some clones in this sample may be carry-over from other donors' samples. The sample was whole blood, taken in connection with sensitization to the hapten diphenylcyclopropenone (DPC). The DNA of the CDR3 is TGTGCCAGCAGCCAGCGGCTGGACGGTTTCGTCGAGCAGTACTTC. Amino acid sequence: CASSQRLDGFVEQYF.